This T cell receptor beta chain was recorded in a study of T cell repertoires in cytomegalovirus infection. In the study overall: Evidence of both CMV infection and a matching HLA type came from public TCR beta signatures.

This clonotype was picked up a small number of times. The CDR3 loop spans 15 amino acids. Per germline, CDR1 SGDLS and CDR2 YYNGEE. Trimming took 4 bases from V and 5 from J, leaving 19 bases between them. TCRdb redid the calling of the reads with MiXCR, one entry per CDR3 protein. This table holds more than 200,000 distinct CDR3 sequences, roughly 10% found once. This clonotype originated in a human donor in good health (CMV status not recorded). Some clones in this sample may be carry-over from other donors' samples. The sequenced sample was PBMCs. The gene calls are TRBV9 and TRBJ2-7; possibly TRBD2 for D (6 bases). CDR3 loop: CASSRGTTRSDEQYF. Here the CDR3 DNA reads TGTGCCAGCAGCCGGGGAACGACTAGATCGGACGAGCAGTACTTC. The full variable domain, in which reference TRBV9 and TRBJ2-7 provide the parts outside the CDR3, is DSGVTQTPKHLITATGQRVTLRCSPRSGDLSVYWYQQSLDQGLQFLIQYYNGEERAKGNILERFSAQQFPDLHSELNLSSLELGDSALYFCASSRGTTRSDEQYFGPGTRLTVT.